A selection of T cell receptor beta chains follows, all from one sample in a study of cytomegalovirus exposure and HLA in healthy donors. Assay used: immunoSEQ multiplex PCR; TCRdb lists only in-frame clones, some missing. This table holds 110,000 to 150,000 clones, roughly 79% found once. The sample was PBMCs. The receptors were gathered from a male donor in good health and CMV-seronegative. The CDR3 runs from the conserved cysteine through the conserved F or W. A D gene is named only where the DNA matches it firmly. Clone size is not always given. Where it is, it says once, few, many or a class for expanded clones.

v_gene	j_gene	d_gene	abundance	CDR3nt	CDR3aa
TRBV10-3	TRBJ1-6	TRBD1	few	TGTGCCATCAGTGAGTCCGGGACAGACTATAATTCACCCCTCCACTTT	CAISESGTDYNSPLHF
TRBV9	TRBJ2-1	NA	NA	TGTGCCAGCAGCGCCGGGACTCCCCATCCCTACAATGAGCAGTTCTTC	CASSAGTPHPYNEQFF
TRBV5-1	TRBJ1-2	NA	NA	TGCGCCAGCAGCTTGGGGACAGTGAATGGCTACACCTTC	CASSLGTVNGYTF
TRBV2	TRBJ2-1	TRBD2	NA	TGTGCCAGCAGAGCGGGACTAGCGTTTGCCAATGAGCAGTTCTTC	CASRAGLAFANEQFF
TRBV7-9	TRBJ1-6	NA	NA	TGTGCCAGCAGCGTCGGGTGGGGCCTTCTCCACTTT	CASSVGWGLLHF
TRBV7-6	TRBJ2-7	TRBD2	NA	TGTGCCAGTTCAAAGGGACTAGCGGGAGTTGTCTACGAGCAGTACTTC	CASSKGLAGVVYEQYF
TRBV4-2	TRBJ1-6	TRBD1	NA	TGTGCCAGCAGCCAAGATCTCGTCGGGACAGGAAATTCACCCCTCCACTTT	CASSQDLVGTGNSPLHF
TRBV7-2	TRBJ1-1	NA	NA	TGTGCCAGCAGCCTCCCCGGGGGAGGGTACACTGAAGCTTTCTTT	CASSLPGGGYTEAFF
TRBV5-1	TRBJ2-1	TRBD2	NA	TGCGCCAGCAACGCGGGCGGGAGCACCTACAATGAGCAGTTCTTC	CASNAGGSTYNEQFF
TRBV6-5	TRBJ1-4	TRBD1	few	TGTGCCAGCAGTTCGGGACAGGGACGTTTACTGTTTTTT	CASSSGQGRLLFF
TRBV4-1	TRBJ1-1	NA	NA	TGCGCCAGCAGCCAGCGATACACGGTTCGGGGAACTGAAGCTTTCTTT	CASSQRYTVRGTEAFF
TRBV18	TRBJ1-1	TRBD1	NA	TGTGCCAGCTCACCGACAGGGGATGAAGCTTTCTTT	CASSPTGDEAFF
TRBV5-4	TRBJ1-6	TRBD1	NA	TGTGCCAGCAGCTTGGGCCCAGGGGGCGATTCACCCCTCCACTTT	CASSLGPGGDSPLHF
TRBV7-2	TRBJ2-1	TRBD2	NA	TGTGCCAGCAGCTTAGGACTAGCGGCTTACAATGAGCAGTTCTTC	CASSLGLAAYNEQFF
TRBV5-1	TRBJ2-7	TRBD2	NA	TGCGCCAGCAGCTTGTTTACTAGCGGGAGAGTACGTTACGAGCAGTACTTC	CASSLFTSGRVRYEQYF
TRBV11-1	TRBJ2-5	NA	NA	TGTGCCAGCAGCCCTCCGGGACGGACAGCCCAAGAGACCCAGTACTTC	CASSPPGRTAQETQYF
TRBV10-3	TRBJ2-7	TRBD1	NA	TGTGCCATATGCCCGGGACAGGGTACCTCCTACGAGCAGTACTTC	CAICPGQGTSYEQYF
TRBV29-1	TRBJ2-3	NA	NA	TGCAGCGTTGCCCACGGAAGCGGCACAGATACGCAGTATTTT	CSVAHGSGTDTQYF
TRBV5-1	TRBJ2-5	TRBD2	few	TGCGCCAGCAGCTACGGGACTAGCGTTCAAGAGACCCAGTACTTC	CASSYGTSVQETQYF
TRBV7-7	TRBJ2-5	NA	NA	TGTGCTAGCAGTCACTCCCAGGTCCAGTACTTC	CASSHSQVQYF
TRBV9	TRBJ1-5	TRBD1	once	TGTGCCAGCAGCGTAGGGGGACAGACTCAGCCCCAGCATTTT	CASSVGGQTQPQHF
TRBV10-3	TRBJ2-1	TRBD2	NA	TGTGCCATTGATGACCCTGGGACTAGCGGGAGGGCGGTCAATGAGCAGTTCTTC	CAIDDPGTSGRAVNEQFF
TRBV7-9	TRBJ2-5	NA	NA	TGTGCCAGCAGCTTAGGGGCCAGGGAAGAGACCCAGTACTTC	CASSLGAREETQYF
TRBV30	TRBJ2-1	NA	once	TGTGCCTGGAGTATGGCTAGTTACAATGAGCAGTTCTTC	CAWSMASYNEQFF
TRBV29-1	TRBJ1-1	TRBD1	NA	TGCAGCGTTCCCTGGGGACAGGTGAGGACTGAAGCTTTCTTT	CSVPWGQVRTEAFF
TRBV7-9	TRBJ1-1	NA	few	TGTGCCAGCAGCTTAGGGGAGGGGACGGGGAAGGCTGAAGCTTTCTTT	CASSLGEGTGKAEAFF
TRBV5-8	TRBJ2-3	TRBD2	few	TGTGCCAGCAGCCACATAGCGGGGCGCACAGATACGCAGTATTTT	CASSHIAGRTDTQYF
TRBV29-1	TRBJ1-1	NA	NA	TGCAGCGTTGGCAGGGCACCAGCCACTGAAGCTTTCTTT	CSVGRAPATEAFF
TRBV5-1	TRBJ2-7	TRBD1	few	TGCGCCAGCAGCTTGGCCCGCAGGGGGCGCGAAGAGCAGTACTTC	CASSLARRGREEQYF
TRBV11-2	TRBJ2-7	TRBD1	NA	TGTGCCAGCAGCTGGACAGGGATTACCTACGAGCAGTACTTC	CASSWTGITYEQYF
TRBV7-2	TRBJ2-3	NA	NA	TGTGCCAGCAGTCAGGGGGCGGGGGGGCCTACAGATACGCAGTATTTT	CASSQGAGGPTDTQYF
TRBV6-1	TRBJ1-4	NA	NA	TGTGCCAGCAATCGACAGGCCAATAATGAAAAACTGTTTTTT	CASNRQANNEKLFF
TRBV7-2	TRBJ1-2	NA	once	TGTGCCAGCAGCTTAGAAGGAGATACTAACTATGGCTACACCTTC	CASSLEGDTNYGYTF
TRBV4-2	TRBJ1-2	NA	NA	TGTGCCAGCAGCCACGGGGGAAATTCCTATGGCTACACCTTC	CASSHGGNSYGYTF
TRBV29-1	TRBJ1-4	NA	NA	TGCAGCGTTGAAGTACTGCGTCGACGAGGCGGTGAAAAACTGTTTTTT	CSVEVLRRRGGEKLFF
TRBV5-8	TRBJ2-5	NA	NA	TGTGCCAGCAGCTTGCTTGGTCGGGGAGGGGGAGAGACCCAGTACTTC	CASSLLGRGGGETQYF
TRBV6-1	TRBJ2-7	TRBD1	NA	TGTGCCACCCGCGGACAGGGTTCCTACGAGCAGTACTTC	CATRGQGSYEQYF
TRBV7-2	TRBJ2-3	NA	few	TGTGCCAGCAGCTCTGGGGCTGGAGATACGCAGTATTTT	CASSSGAGDTQYF
TRBV5-1	TRBJ2-2	TRBD2	NA	TGCGCCAGCAGCTACGGGCTAGCGGGAGCCACGAACACCGGGGAGCTGTTTTTT	CASSYGLAGATNTGELFF
TRBV6-1	TRBJ1-2	TRBD1	NA	TGTGCCAGCAGTTATACGGCAGGGGGTTATGGCTACACCTTC	CASSYTAGGYGYTF
TRBV30	TRBJ1-5	TRBD1	NA	TGTGCCTGGACCCAGGGGACAGGCAATCAGCCCCAGCATTTT	CAWTQGTGNQPQHF
TRBV5-1	TRBJ2-7	NA	NA	TGCTCCAGCAGCGTCTCACAGAGAAATACCTACGAGCAGTACTTC	CSSSVSQRNTYEQYF
TRBV5-4	TRBJ2-1	NA	NA	TGTGCCAGCAGCTCAACTCACACAGATGAGCAGTTCTTC	CASSSTHTDEQFF
TRBV2	TRBJ2-7	NA	many	TGTGCCAGCAGTTTTTCGTACGAGCAGTACTTC	CASSFSYEQYF
TRBV7-9	TRBJ1-2	NA	NA	TGTGCCAGCAGCGGCGGATCGGGTGGCTACACCTTC	CASSGGSGGYTF
TRBV27	TRBJ1-1	NA	few	TGTGCCAGCGTGGGACAATTGAACACTGAAGCTTTCTTT	CASVGQLNTEAFF
TRBV5-1	TRBJ2-1	TRBD2	NA	TGCGCCAGCAGCTTGGCGGGACTAGCAACCTACAATGAGCAGTTCTTC	CASSLAGLATYNEQFF
TRBV7-9	TRBJ2-1	TRBD2	NA	TGTGCCAGCAGCTTAGCCCGCTTTACTAGCGGGAGGCACTACAATGAGCAGTTCTTC	CASSLARFTSGRHYNEQFF